Listed below are T cell receptor beta chains from one sample, sequenced in a study of shared clonotypes between healthy human individuals. Profiled with immunoSEQ multiplex PCR; TCRdb holds only in-frame clones, not every one. The table lists approximately 2.1 million clones, 80% to 95% of them singletons. Sequencing was performed on naive CD4+ T cells from PBMCs. These receptor sequences come from a man between 18 and 29 years old in good health. Some clones in this sample may be carry-over from other donors' samples. The CDR3 runs from the conserved cysteine through the conserved F or W. Each record gives: J gene, V gene, D gene, clone size, CDR3 DNA, CDR3 protein. The D gene is left open where the match is weak. Only part of the rows carry a size: once, few, many, or a class if the clone is expanded.

TRBJ2-6 TRBV30 . . TGTGCCTGGAGGCGGGACCGCTGGGGGTTGAAGGTAGCCAACGTCCTGACTTTC CAWRRDRWGLKVANVLTF
TRBJ1-5 TRBV28 . . TGTGCCAGCAGCCTACCCCTACAGGTTCGGAGGAGTCAGCCCCAGCATTTT CASSLPLQVRRSQPQHF
TRBJ1-4 TRBV29-1 . . TGCAGCGTTGAAGGGATGAAGGGGAAACTGTTTTTT CSVEGMKGKLFF
TRBJ1-3 TRBV18 TRBD1 . TGTGCCAGCTCACCCGGACAGGGTGACACCATATATTTT CASSPGQGDTIYF
TRBJ2-7 TRBV6-5 TRBD2 . TGTGCCAGCAGTAACCCTCAGCGGGGCTCCTACGAGCAGTACTTC CASSNPQRGSYEQYF
TRBJ2-3 TRBV7-3 TRBD2 . TGTGCCAGCAGCTTAGATTTGACTAGCAGACATAGCACAGATACGCAGTATTTT CASSLDLTSRHSTDTQYF
TRBJ2-1 TRBV28 . once TGTGCCAGCAGTCCCCCGGGATCAACCCAATTCTTC CASSPPGSTQFF
TRBJ2-2 TRBV6-1 . . TGTGCCAGCAGTGAAGGTGGGGTAGGCGGGGAGCTGTTTTTT CASSEGGVGGELFF
TRBJ2-5 TRBV2 . . TGTGCCAGCAGTGCCGTTGAAGAGACCCAGTACTTC CASSAVEETQYF
TRBJ2-2 TRBV9 . . TGTGCCAGCAGCTTGGACCGGGGCACCGGGGAGCTGTTTTTT CASSLDRGTGELFF
TRBJ1-2 TRBV15 . once TGTGCCACCAGCTTTCGGGGGAGGGGTGGCTACACCTTC CATSFRGRGGYTF
TRBJ1-2 TRBV5-1 TRBD1 . TGCGCCAGCAGCCCTGACAGGGGCTATGGCTACACCTTC CASSPDRGYGYTF
TRBJ1-2 TRBV28 TRBD1 once TGTGCAAGCACAGTGGGGGCCAGGGGGCCGGGCGGCTACACCTTC CASTVGARGPGGYTF
TRBJ2-3 TRBV29-1 TRBD2 . TGCAGCGTTGTCGGGACTAGCGGGAGGGCTAGCACAGATACGCAGTATTTT CSVVGTSGRASTDTQYF
TRBJ2-7 TRBV6-1 TRBD1 . TGTGCCAGCAGGGCCCGACAGGGCCTCTCCTACGAGCAGTACTTC CASRARQGLSYEQYF
TRBJ1-1 TRBV19 . . TGTGCCAGTACTAACGGAGGCCAGGGCACTGAAGCTTTCTTT CASTNGGQGTEAFF
TRBJ2-1 TRBV11-3 TRBD2 . TGTGCCAGCAGCTTAACCGCACTAGCGGGGCCTTCATACAATGAGCAGTTCTTC CASSLTALAGPSYNEQFF
TRBJ2-7 TRBV7-2 TRBD2 . TGTGCCAGCAGCTTAGTAACTAGCGGGAGGTACGAGCAGTACTTC CASSLVTSGRYEQYF
TRBJ2-7 TRBV7-2 . . TGTGCCAGCAGCTTTGGCAGATTGTACGAGCAGTACTTC CASSFGRLYEQYF
TRBJ2-1 TRBV9 . . TGTGCCAGCAGCGTCTCCGGGGACGGCTTCAATGAGCAGTTCTTC CASSVSGDGFNEQFF
TRBJ1-4 TRBV28 . . TGTGCCAGCAGCCGAGAAAAACTGTTTTTT CASSREKLFF
TRBJ1-2 TRBV6-6 . . TGTGCCAGCAGCCCGGGGGGGTCCAACTATGGCTACACCTTC CASSPGGSNYGYTF
TRBJ2-7 TRBV7-9 . . TGTGCCAGCAGCTTAGGGGTCCAGATCAGATTGGGCTCCTACGAGCAGTACTTC CASSLGVQIRLGSYEQYF
TRBJ1-2 TRBV6-1 . once TGTGCCAGCAGTGAAGGGACGAGGGGCGCAGGACCTAACTATGGCTACACCTTC CASSEGTRGAGPNYGYTF
TRBJ2-3 TRBV6-1 . . TGTGCCAGCAGTGTCCTTGGGGGAGTGGATACGCAGTATTTT CASSVLGGVDTQYF
TRBJ1-2 TRBV6-5 . . TGTGCCAGCAGTCCCAGGTTGGGCATAGGTTATGGCTACACCTTC CASSPRLGIGYGYTF
TRBJ1-4 TRBV5-8 . . TGTGCCAGCAGCTCACAAGGTCGGGTGGAAAAACTGTTTTTT CASSSQGRVEKLFF
TRBJ1-5 TRBV10-1 TRBD1 . TGCGCCAGCAGTGAAGGATCCGGGACAGGGGTTAATCAGCCCCAGCATTTT CASSEGSGTGVNQPQHF
TRBJ1-4 TRBV28 TRBD1 . TGTGCCAGCCACGGACAGGGGATGCGTAATGAAAAACTGTTTTTT CASHGQGMRNEKLFF
TRBJ2-1 TRBV9 TRBD2 once TGTGCCAGCGGCACCGGGACTAGCGATTACAATGAGCAGTTCTTC CASGTGTSDYNEQFF
TRBJ2-6 TRBV5-1 TRBD1 . TGCGCCAGCAGCCCAACAGGGGTTGGGGCCAACGTCCTGACTTTC CASSPTGVGANVLTF
TRBJ2-7 TRBV28 TRBD2 . TGTGCCAGCAGTTTTCCGGCTAGCGGGAGAATGTACGAGCAGTACTTC CASSFPASGRMYEQYF
TRBJ2-7 TRBV5-4 TRBD2 once TGTGCCAGCAGCTTGGGTGGGACTAGCGTTTACGAGCAGTACTTC CASSLGGTSVYEQYF
TRBJ2-3 TRBV7-6 TRBD1 . TGTGCCAGCAGCGAGACAGGGACAGATACGCAGTATTTT CASSETGTDTQYF